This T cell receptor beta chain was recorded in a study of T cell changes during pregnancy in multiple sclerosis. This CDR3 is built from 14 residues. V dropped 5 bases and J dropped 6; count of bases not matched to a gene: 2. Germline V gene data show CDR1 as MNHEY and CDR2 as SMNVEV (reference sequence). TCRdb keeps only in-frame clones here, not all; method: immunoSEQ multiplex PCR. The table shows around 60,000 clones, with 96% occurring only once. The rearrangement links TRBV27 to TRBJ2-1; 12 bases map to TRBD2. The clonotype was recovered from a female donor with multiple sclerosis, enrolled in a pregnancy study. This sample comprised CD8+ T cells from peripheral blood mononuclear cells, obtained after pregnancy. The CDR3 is CASSRTSGINEQFF. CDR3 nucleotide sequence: TGTGCCAGCAGTAGGACTAGCGGGATCAATGAGCAGTTCTTC.